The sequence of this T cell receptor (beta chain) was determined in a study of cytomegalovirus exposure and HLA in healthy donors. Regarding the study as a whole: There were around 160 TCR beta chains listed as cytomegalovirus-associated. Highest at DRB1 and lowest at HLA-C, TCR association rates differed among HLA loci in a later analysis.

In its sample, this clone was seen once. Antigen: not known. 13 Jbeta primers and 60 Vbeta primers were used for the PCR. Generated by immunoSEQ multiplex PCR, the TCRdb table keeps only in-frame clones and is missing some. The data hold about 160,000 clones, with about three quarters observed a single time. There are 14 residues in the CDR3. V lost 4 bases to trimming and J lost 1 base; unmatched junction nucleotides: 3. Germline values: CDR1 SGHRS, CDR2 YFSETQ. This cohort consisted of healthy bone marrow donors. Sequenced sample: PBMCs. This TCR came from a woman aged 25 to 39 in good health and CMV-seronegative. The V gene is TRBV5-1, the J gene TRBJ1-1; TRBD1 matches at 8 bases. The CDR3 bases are TGCGCCAGCAGCCGCGACAGGGGGAACACTGAAGCTTTCTTT. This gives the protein CASSRDRGNTEAFF.